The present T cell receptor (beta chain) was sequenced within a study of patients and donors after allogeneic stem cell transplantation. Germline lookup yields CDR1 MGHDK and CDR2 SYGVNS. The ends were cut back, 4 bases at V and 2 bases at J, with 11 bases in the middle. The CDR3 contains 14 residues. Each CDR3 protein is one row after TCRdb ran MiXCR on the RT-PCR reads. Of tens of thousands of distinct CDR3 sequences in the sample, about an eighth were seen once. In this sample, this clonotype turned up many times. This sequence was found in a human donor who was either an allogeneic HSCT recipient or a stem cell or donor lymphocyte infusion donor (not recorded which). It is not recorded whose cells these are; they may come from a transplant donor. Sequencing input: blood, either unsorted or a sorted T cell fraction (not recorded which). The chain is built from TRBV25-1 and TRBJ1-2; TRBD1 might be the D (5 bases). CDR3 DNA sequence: TGTGCCAGCAGTGGGAGACAGCCCAACTATGGCTACACCTTC. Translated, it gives CASSGRQPNYGYTF.